This T cell receptor (beta chain) appears in the sequencing data of a study of cytomegalovirus exposure and HLA in healthy donors. A remark on this clone: Its antigen remains unidentified.

Whole-study results and caveats: Common viral pathogens seemed, in a later analysis, to connect with several of the most significant clusters.

PCR amplification relied on 60 Vbeta primers (plus 13 Jbeta primers). Sequencing used immunoSEQ multiplex PCR; TCRdb keeps in-frame clones, though not all of them. The repertoire holds about 200,000 clones, with 65% to 85% as singletons. V lost 1 base to trimming and J lost 6 bases, with 13 bases between them. The CDR3 covers 14 residues. CDR1 SGHKS and CDR2 YYEKEE come from the germline V gene (reference sequence). This chain joins TRBV5-5 and TRBJ1-2; possibly TRBD1 for D (6 bases). Sequenced material: PBMCs. The TCR sequence derives from a woman aged 25 to 39 in good health and CMV-seronegative. The CDR3 reads CASSLSGRGHGYTF. As DNA, the CDR3 is TGTGCCAGCAGCTTGAGTGGCAGGGGCCATGGCTACACCTTC. Variable domain in full (rest from reference TRBV5-5 and TRBJ1-2): DAGVTQSPTHLIKTRGQQVTLRCSPISGHKSVSWYQQVLGQGPQFIFQYYEKEERGRGNFPDRFSARQFPNYSSELNVNALLLGDSALYLCASSLSGRGHGYTFGSGTRLTVV.